This TCR beta chain was sequenced for a study of blood T cells in healthy people across ages. J gave up 4 bases and V 1 base, and 7 bases lay outside the gene matches. Germline loops: CDR1 MDHEN, CDR2 SYDVKM. The CDR3 sequence is 16 residues long. Study conclusions and caveats: It was not possible, with unsorted PBMCs, to conclusively compare naive and antigen-experienced cells.

The use of a sample-barcoded 5' primer and a J-beta primer mix characterized a second PCR of roughly 6 to 11 cycles. Every single cDNA molecule received a tag from a template-switch adaptor with 12 random nucleotides. TCRdb used MiXCR to reprocess the 5' RACE reads, holding one entry per CDR3 protein. This table has hundreds of thousands of distinct CDR3 sequences, 56% appearing once. Peripheral blood, ten milliliters per donor, was collected. The authors isolated at least 7 million PBMCs per sample. This clonotype was seen ten or more times. Its specificity is unknown. This may be a read error, as it is one base from a much larger clone.

The sample comprised blood. The genes are TRBV28 and TRBJ1-2; TRBD1 matches 9 bases. This TCR was recovered from a man aged 35 to 55 in good health. The CDR3 loop is CASSLSAGTGSYGYTF. The DNA for the CDR3 is TGTGCCAGCAGTTTATCTGCCGGGACAGGGTCCTATGGCTACACCTTC.